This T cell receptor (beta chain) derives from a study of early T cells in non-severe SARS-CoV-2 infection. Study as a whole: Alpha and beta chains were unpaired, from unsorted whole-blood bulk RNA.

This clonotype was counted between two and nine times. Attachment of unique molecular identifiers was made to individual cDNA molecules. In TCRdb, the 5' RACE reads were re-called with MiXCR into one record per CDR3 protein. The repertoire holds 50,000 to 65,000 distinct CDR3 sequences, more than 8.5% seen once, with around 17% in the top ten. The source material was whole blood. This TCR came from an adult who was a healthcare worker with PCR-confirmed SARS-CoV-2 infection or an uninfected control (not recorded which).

The CDR3 spells CASSRGDEQFF. The CDR3 DNA is TGCGCCAGCAGCAGGGGGGATGAGCAGTTCTTC. V and J are TRBV5-1 and TRBJ2-1; D may be TRBD1 or TRBD2 (6 bases each). Trimming pared 4 bases from V and 8 bases from J, leaving 7 bases between. The CDR3 runs to 11 residues. CDR1 and CDR2 (germline): SGHRS, YFSETQ.